One T cell receptor beta chain is described in this entry. As yet, its antigen is unknown. The CDR3 has 15 amino acids. V was pared by 5 bases and J by 4 bases, with 10 bases of the junction left unmatched. The data are from a study of T-cell reconstitution after alpha-beta-depleted transplantation in children. Study-level findings and limits: Several hundred graft clones that had expanded were reportedly the source of alpha-beta T cells about two months after transplant. When one year had passed after transplant, most T-cell counts and diversity came from newly produced T cells. It was surviving recipient T cells and thymic progenitors that gave some patients high TCRbeta diversity at day 60.

It was with unique molecular identifiers that the TCRbeta library was prepared. TCRdb reanalysed the PCR reads using MiXCR and keeps one entry per CDR3 protein. The sample holds about 640,000 distinct CDR3 sequences, 10% to 15% seen once. V is TRBV12-3 or TRBV12-4 and J is TRBJ2-7, with 8 positions matching TRBD2. This clonotype originated in a male patient between 5 and 17 years old who had a stem cell transplant for acute myeloid leukemia, so the T cells may come from the graft donor. The specimen comprised PBMCs, mostly from graft donor cells, sampled 360 days after TCRalphabeta/CD19-depleted stem cell transplant. The CDR3 DNA sequence: TGTGCCAGCAGTCTCGGGGGGGTAGGGGGTTACGAGCAGTACTTC. It yields the protein CASSLGGVGGYEQYF.